The rows below give T cell receptor beta chains drawn from one sample of a study of cytomegalovirus exposure and HLA in healthy donors. Sequencing was performed with immunoSEQ multiplex PCR; in TCRdb, only in-frame clones are kept and a portion is missing. The table shows approximately 79,000 clones, with 74% occurring only once. The sequenced material came from PBMCs. These receptors were taken from a man aged 35 to 55 in good health and CMV-seropositive. Both conserved end residues are trimmed from each CDR3.

cdr3_aa j_call v_call cdr3_length
ASSGRDSYN TRBJ2-7 TRBV9 9
ASSLQGADTQY TRBJ2-3 TRBV6-1 11
ASSLTTGPTSGNTIY TRBJ1-3 TRBV5-1 15
ASSLARKETQY TRBJ2-5 TRBV5-1 11
ASSGSVGTGELF TRBJ2-2 TRBV6-1 12
ASSQEPGGSNQPQH TRBJ1-5 TRBV4-1 14
ASVAGVSGELF TRBJ2-2 TRBV5-6 11
ASSPSEGSGSNQPQH TRBJ1-5 TRBV7-6 15
ASSYGSTGGQPQH TRBJ1-5 TRBV6-5 13
ASSRLGTYEQY TRBJ2-7 TRBV7-9 11
ASSPRGGKNEQY NA TRBV6-5 12
ASSQQGGSLSGANVLT TRBJ2-6 TRBV5-1 16
ASSLGQGRTGELF TRBJ2-2 TRBV18 13
ASSTTSGGYEQY TRBJ2-7 TRBV19 12
ASSESPSTDTQY TRBJ2-3 TRBV2 12
ASSLLGTSEETQY TRBJ2-5 TRBV28 13
ASSPGREGPSNNSTDTQY TRBJ2-3 TRBV9 18
ASSPSDYGYT TRBJ1-2 TRBV25-1 10